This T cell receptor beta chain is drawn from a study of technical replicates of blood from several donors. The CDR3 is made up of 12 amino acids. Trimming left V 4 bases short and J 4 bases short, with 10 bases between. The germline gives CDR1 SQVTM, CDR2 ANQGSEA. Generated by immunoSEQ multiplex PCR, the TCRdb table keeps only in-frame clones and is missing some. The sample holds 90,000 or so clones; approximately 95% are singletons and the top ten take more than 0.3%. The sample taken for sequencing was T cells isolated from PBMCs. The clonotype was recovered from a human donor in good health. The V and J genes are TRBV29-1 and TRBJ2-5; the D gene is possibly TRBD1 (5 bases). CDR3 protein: CSVGIGAETQYF. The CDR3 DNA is TGCAGCGTTGGGATAGGGGCAGAGACCCAGTACTTC.